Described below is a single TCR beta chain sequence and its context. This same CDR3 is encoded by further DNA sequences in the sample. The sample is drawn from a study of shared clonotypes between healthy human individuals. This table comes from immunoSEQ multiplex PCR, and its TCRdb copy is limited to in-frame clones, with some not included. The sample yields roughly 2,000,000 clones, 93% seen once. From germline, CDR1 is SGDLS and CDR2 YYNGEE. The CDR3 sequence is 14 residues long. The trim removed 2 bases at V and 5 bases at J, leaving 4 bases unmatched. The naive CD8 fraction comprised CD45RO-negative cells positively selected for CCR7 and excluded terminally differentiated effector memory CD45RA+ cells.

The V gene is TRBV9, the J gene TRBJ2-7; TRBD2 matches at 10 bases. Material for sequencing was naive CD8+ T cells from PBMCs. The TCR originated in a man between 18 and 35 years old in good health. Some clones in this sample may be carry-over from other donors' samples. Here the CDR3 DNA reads TGTGCCAGCAGCGTTAGCGGGAGGAGCGACGAGCAGTACTTC. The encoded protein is CASSVSGRSDEQYF.